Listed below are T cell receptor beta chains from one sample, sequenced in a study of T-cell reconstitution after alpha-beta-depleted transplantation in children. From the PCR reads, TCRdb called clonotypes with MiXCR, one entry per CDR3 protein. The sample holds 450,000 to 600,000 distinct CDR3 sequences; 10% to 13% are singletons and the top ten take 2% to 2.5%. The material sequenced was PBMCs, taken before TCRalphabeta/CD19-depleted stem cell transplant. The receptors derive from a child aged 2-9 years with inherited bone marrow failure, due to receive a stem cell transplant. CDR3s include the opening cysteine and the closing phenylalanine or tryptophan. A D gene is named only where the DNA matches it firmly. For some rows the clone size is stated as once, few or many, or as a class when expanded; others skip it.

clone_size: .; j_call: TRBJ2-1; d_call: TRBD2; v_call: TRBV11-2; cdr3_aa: CASSPRWGGRLTYNEQFF; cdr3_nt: TGTGCCAGCAGCCCTCGGTGGGGCGGGAGGCTAACCTACAATGAGCAGTTCTTC
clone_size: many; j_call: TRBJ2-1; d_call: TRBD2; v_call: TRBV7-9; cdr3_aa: CASSLAGRASYNEQFF; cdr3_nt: TGTGCCAGCAGCTTAGCGGGGAGGGCCTCCTACAATGAGCAGTTCTTC
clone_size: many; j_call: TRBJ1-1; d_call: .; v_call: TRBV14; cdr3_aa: CASRTLSTEAFF; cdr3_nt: TGTGCCAGCAGAACACTCTCGACTGAAGCTTTCTTT
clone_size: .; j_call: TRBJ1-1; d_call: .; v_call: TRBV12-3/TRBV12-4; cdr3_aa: CASTTAPGSDTEAFF; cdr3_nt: TGTGCCAGCACTACTGCCCCAGGGTCTGACACTGAAGCTTTCTTT
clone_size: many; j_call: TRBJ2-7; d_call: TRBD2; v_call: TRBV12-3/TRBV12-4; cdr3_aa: CASSFGGRPYEQYF; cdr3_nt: TGTGCCAGCAGTTTCGGCGGGAGGCCCTACGAGCAGTACTTC
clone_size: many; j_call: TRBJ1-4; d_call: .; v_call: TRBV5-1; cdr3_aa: CASSLGALPGEKLFF; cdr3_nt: TGCGCCAGCAGCTTGGGGGCTTTACCGGGTGAAAAACTGTTTTTT
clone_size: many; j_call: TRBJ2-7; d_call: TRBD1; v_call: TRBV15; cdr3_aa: CATSTYRDRPYEQYF; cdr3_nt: TGTGCCACCAGCACCTATCGGGACAGACCCTACGAGCAGTACTTC
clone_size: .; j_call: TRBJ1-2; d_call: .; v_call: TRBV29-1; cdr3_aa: CSVRIGGNYGYTF; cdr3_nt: TGCAGCGTCCGGATAGGGGGTAACTATGGCTACACCTTC
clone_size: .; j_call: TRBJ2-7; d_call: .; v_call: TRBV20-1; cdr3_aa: CSARDLQASDEQYF; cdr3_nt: TGCAGTGCTAGGGATTTACAGGCCTCTGACGAGCAGTACTTC
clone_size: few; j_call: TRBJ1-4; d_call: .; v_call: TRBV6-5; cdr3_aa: CASSYSGGKLFF; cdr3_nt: TGTGCCAGCAGTTACTCTGGGGGGAAACTGTTTTTT
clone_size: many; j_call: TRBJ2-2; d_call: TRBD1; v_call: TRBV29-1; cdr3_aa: CSVMTGDTGELFF; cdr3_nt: TGCAGCGTTATGACAGGGGACACCGGGGAGCTGTTTTTT
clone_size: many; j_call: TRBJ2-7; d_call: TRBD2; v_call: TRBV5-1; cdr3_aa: CASSPSSGRNSYEQYF; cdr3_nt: TGCGCCAGCAGCCCAAGTAGCGGGAGAAACTCCTACGAGCAGTACTTC
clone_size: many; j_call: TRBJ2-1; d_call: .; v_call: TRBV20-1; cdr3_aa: CSAPWAGKYNEQFF; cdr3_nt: TGCAGTGCTCCCTGGGCGGGAAAATACAATGAGCAGTTCTTC
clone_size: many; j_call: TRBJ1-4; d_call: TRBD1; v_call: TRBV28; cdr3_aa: CATKRPPGQGFGKLFF; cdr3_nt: TGTGCCACCAAGCGTCCCCCGGGACAGGGTTTTGGAAAACTGTTTTTT
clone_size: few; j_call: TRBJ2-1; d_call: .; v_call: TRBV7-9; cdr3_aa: CASSRSVEQFF; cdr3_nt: TGTGCCAGCAGCCGTAGTGTTGAGCAGTTCTTC
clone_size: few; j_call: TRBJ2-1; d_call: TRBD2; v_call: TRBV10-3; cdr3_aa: CAISEPGLAGARNEQFF; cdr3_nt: TGTGCCATCAGTGAGCCGGGACTAGCGGGAGCGCGTAATGAGCAGTTCTTC
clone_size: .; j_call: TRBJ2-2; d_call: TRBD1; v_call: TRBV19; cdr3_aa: CASSTGRNTGELFF; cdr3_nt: TGTGCCAGCTCGACAGGGAGGAACACCGGGGAGCTGTTTTTT
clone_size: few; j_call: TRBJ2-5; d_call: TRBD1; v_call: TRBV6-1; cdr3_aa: CASRPRDSSETQYF; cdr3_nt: TGTGCCAGCAGGCCCAGGGACAGCTCCGAGACCCAGTACTTC
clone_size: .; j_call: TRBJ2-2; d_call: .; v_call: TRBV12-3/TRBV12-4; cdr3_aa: CASSFLTGVLFF; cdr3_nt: TGTGCCAGCAGTTTTCTCACCGGGGTGCTGTTTTTT
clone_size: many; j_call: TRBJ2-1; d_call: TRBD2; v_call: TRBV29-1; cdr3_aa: CSVVSSGSYEQFF; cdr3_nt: TGCAGCGTTGTTTCTAGCGGGAGCTATGAGCAGTTCTTC
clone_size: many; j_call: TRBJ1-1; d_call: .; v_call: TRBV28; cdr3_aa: CASSFPGVGTEAFF; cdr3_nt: TGTGCCAGCAGTTTCCCAGGGGTAGGCACTGAAGCTTTCTTT
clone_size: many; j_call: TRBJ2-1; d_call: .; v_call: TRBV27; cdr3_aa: CASSPWGSYNEQFF; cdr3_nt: TGTGCCAGCAGTCCCTGGGGCTCCTACAATGAGCAGTTCTTC
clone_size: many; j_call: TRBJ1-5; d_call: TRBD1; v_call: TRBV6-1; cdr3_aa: CASRRDSYSNQPQHF; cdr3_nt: TGTGCCAGCAGAAGGGACAGCTATAGCAATCAGCCCCAGCATTTT
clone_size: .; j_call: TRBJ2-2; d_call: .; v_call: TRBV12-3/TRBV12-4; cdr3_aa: CASSLWGLQGGELFF; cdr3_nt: TGTGCCAGCAGTTTATGGGGGCTGCAGGGCGGGGAGCTGTTTTTT
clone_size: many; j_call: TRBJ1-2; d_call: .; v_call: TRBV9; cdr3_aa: CASSSRGGAYGYTF; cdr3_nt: TGTGCCAGCAGCTCAAGGGGGGGGGCCTATGGCTACACCTTC
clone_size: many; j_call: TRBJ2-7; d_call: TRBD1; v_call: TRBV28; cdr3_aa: CASSPLRDRGSYEQYF; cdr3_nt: TGTGCCAGCAGTCCCCTCCGGGACAGGGGATCCTACGAGCAGTACTTC
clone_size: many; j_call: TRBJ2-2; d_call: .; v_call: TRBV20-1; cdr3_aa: CSARDRRLGAGELFF; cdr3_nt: TGCAGTGCTAGAGATCGCAGGTTGGGGGCCGGGGAGCTGTTTTTT